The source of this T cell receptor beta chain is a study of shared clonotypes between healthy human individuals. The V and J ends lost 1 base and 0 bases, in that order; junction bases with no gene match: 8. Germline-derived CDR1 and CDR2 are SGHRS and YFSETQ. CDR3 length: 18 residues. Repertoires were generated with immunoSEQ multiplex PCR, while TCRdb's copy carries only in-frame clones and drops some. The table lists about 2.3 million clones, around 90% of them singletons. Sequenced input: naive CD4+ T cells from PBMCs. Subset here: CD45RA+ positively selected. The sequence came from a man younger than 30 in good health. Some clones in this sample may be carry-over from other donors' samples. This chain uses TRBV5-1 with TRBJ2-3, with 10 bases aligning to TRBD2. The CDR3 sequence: CASSLPTSGSLSTDTQYF. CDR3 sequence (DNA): TGCGCCAGCAGCTTGCCGACTAGCGGGTCTTTGAGCACAGATACGCAGTATTTT.